Presented here are 3 T cell receptor beta chains from one specimen sequenced in a study of T cell repertoires in cytomegalovirus infection. TCRdb re-analysed the reads in MiXCR, keeping a single row per CDR3 protein. The table lists approximately 250,000 distinct CDR3 sequences, 8% to 9.5% of them singletons, with approximately 15% in the top ten. Source material: PBMCs. The receptors were gathered from a human donor in good health (CMV status not recorded). Some clones in this sample may be carry-over from other donors' samples.

The chain recombines TRBV28 with TRBJ1-2, with D maybe TRBD1 (5 bases). V was pared by 6 bases and J by 6 bases, with 11 bases between. The CDR3 sequence is 12 residues long. In germline, CDR1 is MDHEN, CDR2 SYDVKM. CDR3 loop: CASRSREHGYTF. The CDR3 nucleotides are TGTGCCAGCAGGTCCAGGGAGCATGGCTACACCTTC.

This clonotype was seen a handful of times. The rearrangement uses TRBV12-3 or TRBV12-4 and TRBJ2-6; unclear D gene. The CDR3 is 13 amino acids. The V gene lost 7 bases and the J gene lost 4 bases, with 8 bases spanning the gap. CDR3: CASTLGGANVLTF. The DNA of the CDR3 is TGTGCCAGCACCCTCGGGGGGGCCAACGTCCTGACTTTC.

This clonotype was picked up many times. The chain couples TRBV7-9 to TRBJ1-2; maybe TRBD1 (5 bases). V lost 0 bases, J lost 7 bases, and 12 bases lay in between. The CDR3 is 14 amino acids. Looked up from germline, CDR1 is SEHNR and CDR2 is FQNEAQ (reference sequence). The CDR3 sequence: CASSLAGASVGYTF. The CDR3 region has the DNA TGTGCCAGCAGCTTAGCAGGGGCCTCGGTTGGCTACACCTTC.